These 25 T cell receptor beta chains originate from one sample sequenced in a study of T cells in Graves' hyperthyroidism and ophthalmopathy (dated by TCRdb to between 2018 and 2021). The library came from multiplex PCR. Instrument on record: Illumina HiSeq 2000. Amplification of TCR beta CDR3 regions was carried out from RNA transcripts. A first-round RT-PCR of the TCR CDR3 used the HTBI primer set with the Qiagen OneStep RT-PCR kit. TCRdb reworked the public reads: Q25 trimming with fastp, MiXCR clone assembly, productive beta chains retained. For every CDR3 protein sequence, its rows merge into one entry that carries the most common genes and DNA. This sample gives approximately 490,000 distinct CDR3 sequences in total; 22% of them show up just once. The ten top clones hold approximately 54% of the sample. The sample consisted of blood. These receptors all stem from a woman aged 65 to 85 with Graves' ophthalmopathy.

Regarding this clonotype: One end of the junction does not line up with germline, which may come from a read error. This rearrangement joins TRBV28 to TRBJ2-5; 8 bases match TRBD1. The germline V gene encodes CDR1 MDHEN and CDR2 SYDVKM. The CDR3 runs 15 residues. The CDR3 protein is CASSHSGQGGETQYF. As DNA, the CDR3 is TGCGCCAGCAGCCATTCCGGACAGGGCGGGGAGACCCAGTACTTC.

The CDR3 nucleotides read TGTGCCAGCAGCCTAGCGACTAGCGACGGCACAGATACGCAGTATTTT. Protein: CASSLATSDGTDTQYF. This chain uses TRBV3-1 with TRBJ2-3; 8 bases are shared with TRBD2. The CDR3 is 16 residues long. J gave up 1 base and V 4 bases, and 7 bases lay outside the gene matches. In germline, CDR1 is LGHDT, CDR2 YNNKEL (reference sequence).

The chain links TRBV14 to TRBJ1-6; D is unresolved. Germline loops: CDR1 SGHDN, CDR2 FVKESK. Trimming took 0 bases from V and 12 from J, leaving 12 bases between them. The CDR3 extends over 14 amino acids. CDR3 amino acids: CASSQDGLRKPLHF. In DNA form, the CDR3 reads TGTGCCAGCAGCCAAGATGGACTTCGAAAACCCCTCCACTTT.

This clonotype was seen many times. J is TRBJ1-2 and V is TRBV2; 7 positions agree with TRBD1. V shed 6 bases and J 5 bases; nucleotides not matched to a gene: 6. Germline V gives CDR1 SNHLY, CDR2 FYNNEI. This CDR3 is built from 13 residues. The CDR3 protein is CASSADREYGYTF. The CDR3 DNA is TGTGCCAGCAGCGCCGACAGGGAGTATGGCTACACCTTC.

This clonotype came up a few times. This chain links TRBV10-3 with TRBJ2-5; TRBD2 matches at 10 bases. This CDR3 spans 15 amino acids. With V trimmed by 8 bases and J by 0 bases, 6 bases remained unmatched. Germline V CDR1 and CDR2: ENHRY, SYGVKD. Written as DNA, the CDR3 is TGTGCCATCCGGGGGACTAGCGTAGACCAAGAGACCCAGTACTTC. It encodes CAIRGTSVDQETQYF.

This clonotype was counted between two and nine times. The J gene is TRBJ2-7, the V gene TRBV25-1, with 14 bases fitting TRBD2. V lost 0 bases, J lost 2 bases, and 9 bases stayed unmatched. There are 19 residues in the CDR3. Germline V gene lookup returns CDR1 MGHDK and CDR2 SYGVNS. The CDR3 loop is CASSEYGRGLAGDTYEQYF. CDR3 DNA sequence: TGTGCCAGCAGTGAATATGGCCGGGGACTAGCGGGAGATACCTACGAGCAGTACTTC.

This clonotype was seen at least ten times. This CDR3 is CASSLAQTSSYEQYF. In nucleotides, the CDR3 is TGTGCCAGCAGCTTAGCCCAGACTAGCTCCTACGAGCAGTACTTC. The gene calls are TRBV11-2 and TRBJ2-7, with D possibly matching TRBD2 (6 bases). Trimming pared 1 base from V and 0 bases from J, leaving 10 bases between. The CDR3 is made up of 15 amino acids. The V gene's germline CDR1 is SGHAT and CDR2 FQNNGV.

For the CDR3, the DNA is TGCGCCAGCAGCTTGGACGTAACTAACCAAGAGACCCAGTACTTC. It yields the protein CASSLDVTNQETQYF. This chain uses TRBV5-1 with TRBJ2-5; no clear D gene. The V and J ends lost 0 bases and 0 bases respectively, with 9 bases between them. Germline V lookup: CDR1 SGHRS, CDR2 YFSETQ. The CDR3 loop spans 15 amino acids. Complete variable domain (other parts from reference TRBV5-1 and TRBJ2-5): KAGVTQTPRYLIKTRGQQVTLSCSPISGHRSVSWYQQTPGQGLQFLFEYFSETQRNKGNFPGRFSGRQFSNSRSEMNVSTLELGDSALYLCASSLDVTNQETQYFGPGTRLLVL.

The chain uses TRBV6-1 and TRBJ1-4; the match to TRBD1 covers 12 bases. Germline V gene data show CDR1 as MNHNS and CDR2 as SASEGT. With 6 bases clipped from V and 7 bases from J, the junction kept 6 bases outside the gene matches. This CDR3 is built from 15 residues. Here the CDR3 DNA reads TGTGCCAGCAGGGGGACAGGGGGCGCGGCTGAAAAACTGTTTTTT. This gives the protein CASRGTGGAAEKLFF.

DNA for the CDR3: TGTGCCAGCAGTACTACGACAGACAACACCGGGGAGCTGTTTTTT. It yields the protein CASSTTTDNTGELFF. The genes are TRBV6-5 and TRBJ2-2, with D tentatively TRBD1 (5 bases). The germline V gene encodes CDR1 MNHEY and CDR2 SVGAGI. The CDR3 has 15 amino acids. V was clipped by 5 bases and J by 2 bases, with 12 bases between them.

The gene calls are TRBV11-2 and TRBJ2-2; D is unclear. This CDR3 spans 14 amino acids. Looked up from germline, CDR1 is SGHAT and CDR2 is FQNNGV. V gave up 0 bases and J gave up 7 bases, with 9 bases separating them. The CDR3 region has the DNA TGTGCCAGCAGCTTAGACCAACAAGGCGGGGAGCTGTTTTTT. Amino acid sequence: CASSLDQQGGELFF.

V and J are TRBV25-1 and TRBJ2-7; the D is unclear. CDR1 MGHDK and CDR2 SYGVNS come from the germline V gene. Between the trimmed V and J ends, which lost 3 bases and 3 bases, there was a span of 9 bases. CDR3 size: 13 residues. CDR3 in amino acids: CASSDTGFYEQYF. The DNA for the CDR3 is TGTGCCAGCAGTGATACGGGTTTCTACGAGCAGTACTTC.

The chain couples TRBV28 to TRBJ2-6; TRBD2 is a possible D gene (5 bases). The CDR3 length is 17 residues. Germline CDR1 reads MDHEN; CDR2 reads SYDVKM. Trimming shortened V by 6 bases and J by 7 bases, and 22 bases separated the two germline ends. CDR3 region: CASSYPEGRDVANVLTF. Here the CDR3 DNA reads TGTGCCAGCAGCTATCCCGAGGGCCGGGATGTAGCCAACGTCCTGACTTTC.

In nucleotides, the CDR3 is TGTGCCAGCAGCCAAGCGATGGCCACCAATTCACCCCTCCACTTT. Protein product: CASSQAMATNSPLHF. This chain connects TRBV3-1 to TRBJ1-6, with unresolved D. V gave up 1 base and J gave up 7 bases, with 11 bases separating them. The CDR3 spans 15 residues. Germline lookup yields CDR1 LGHDT and CDR2 YNNKEL (reference sequence).

This sequence joins TRBV4-2 and TRBJ2-1, with 9 bases aligning to TRBD2. The CDR3 totals 16 residues. Trimming removed 1 base from V and 7 bases from J; junction bases left unmatched: 8. Germline CDR1 and CDR2: LGHNA and YNFKEQ. CDR3 amino acids: CASSQVSSGRNNEQFF. CDR3 sequence (DNA): TGTGCCAGCAGCCAAGTGTCGAGCGGGAGGAATAATGAGCAGTTCTTC.

This chain uses TRBV6-2 or TRBV6-3 with TRBJ2-1; 13 nucleotides match TRBD2. The CDR3 length is 16 residues. Germline V gene sequence: CDR1 MNHEY, CDR2 SVGEGT. The ends lost 6 bases at V and 9 bases at J; junction bases unmatched: 11. CDR3 residues: CASRTPLAGGRSEQFF. The CDR3 DNA follows: TGTGCCAGCAGGACTCCACTAGCGGGAGGGCGGAGTGAGCAGTTCTTC.

This clonotype was seen at least ten times. This chain links TRBV30 with TRBJ1-4; D ambiguous. Trimming pared 5 bases from V and 7 bases from J, leaving 17 bases between. From germline, CDR1 is GTSNPN and CDR2 SVGIG (reference sequence). CDR3 length equals 14 residues. CDR3 region: CAWGQDGLSEKLFF. Written as DNA, the CDR3 is TGTGCCTGGGGTCAAGACGGATTAAGTGAAAAACTGTTTTTT.

This clonotype was counted many times. The V call is TRBV7-2, the J call TRBJ1-1, with D maybe TRBD1 (5 bases). Germline CDR1 SGHTA, CDR2 FQGNSA. Trimming removed 1 base at V and 5 bases at J, with 8 bases between. The CDR3 has 13 amino acids. CDR3 region: CASSLEGWTEAFF. CDR3 nucleotide sequence: TGTGCCAGCAGCTTAGAGGGGTGGACTGAAGCTTTCTTT.

This clonotype came up a few times. J is TRBJ2-7 and V is TRBV20-1; D is perhaps TRBD2 (6 bases). CDR3 length: 14 amino acids. Trimming removed 6 bases at V and 4 bases at J, with 19 bases between. CDR1 is DFQATT and CDR2 is SNEGSKA in the germline V gene (reference sequence). CDR3 DNA: TGCAGTGCAGACGGGACTGTCAACCTGTACGAGCAGTACTTC. The encoded protein is CSADGTVNLYEQYF.

Many counts were recorded for this clonotype. V is TRBV20-1 and J is TRBJ2-7, with a tentative D call TRBD2 (5 bases). With 0 bases removed from V and 5 bases from J, the gap between germline ends came to 11 bases. The CDR3 loop spans 13 amino acids. In germline, CDR1 is DFQATT, CDR2 SNEGSKA (reference sequence). In nucleotides, the CDR3 is TGCAGTGCTAGAGATGGTAGCGAGCACGAGCAGTACTTC. As protein: CSARDGSEHEQYF.

In its sample, this clonotype was seen many times. The rearrangement uses TRBV6-1 and TRBJ2-3; 13 bases line up with TRBD2. The J segment lost 7 bases and the V segment lost 4 bases, leaving 2 bases of the junction unmatched. Germline V gene data show CDR1 as MNHNS and CDR2 as SASEGT. The CDR3 is 14 amino acids. The CDR3 coding sequence is TGTGCCAGCAGTGTGACTAGCGGGAGGAATACGCAGTATTTT. The encoded protein is CASSVTSGRNTQYF.

This clonotype came up a few times. V gene TRBV20-1 combines with J gene TRBJ1-1, with 9 bases identical to TRBD1. The CDR3 contains 16 residues. The germline V gene encodes CDR1 DFQATT and CDR2 SNEGSKA (reference sequence). The trim removed 5 bases at V and 0 bases at J, leaving 10 bases unmatched. In DNA form, the CDR3 reads TGCAGTGCTGGACAGGGGACCAGGGCGATGAACACTGAAGCTTTCTTT. As protein: CSAGQGTRAMNTEAFF.

This clonotype was detected only a few times. This chain uses TRBV7-2 with TRBJ1-1; D possibly corresponds to TRBD1 (5 bases). The CDR3 loop spans 13 amino acids. The V gene's germline CDR1 is SGHTA and CDR2 FQGNSA. Trimming pared 3 bases from V and 6 bases from J, leaving 11 bases between. The CDR3 DNA follows: TGTGCCAGCAGCTTCCCAGGGTTTTCTGAAGCTTTCTTT. Translation gives CASSFPGFSEAFF.

This clonotype showed up just a few times. CDR3 coding DNA: TGTGCCAGCAGTGAAGGGGTCGGGAATCAGCCCCAGCATTTT. Translated, it gives CASSEGVGNQPQHF. This chain links TRBV6-1 with TRBJ1-5; D is uncertain. Trimming cost V 1 base and J 4 bases, with 8 bases left between them. Per the germline V gene, CDR1 is MNHNS and CDR2 is SASEGT. CDR3 size: 14 residues.

The sample holds one count of this clonotype. The rearrangement links TRBV3-1 to TRBJ1-4; D gene ambiguous. The CDR3 has 16 residues. Per the germline V gene, CDR1 is LGHDT and CDR2 is YNNKEL (reference sequence). Trimming shortened V by 0 bases and J by 9 bases, and 17 bases separated the two germline ends. CDR3 sequence: CASSQDWRGKWQKLFF. CDR3 nucleotide sequence: TGTGCCAGCAGCCAAGATTGGAGAGGGAAGTGGCAAAAACTGTTTTTT.